This T cell receptor (beta chain) was profiled in a study of shared clonotypes between healthy human individuals. Germline CDR1 reads SNHLY; CDR2 reads FYNNEI. Trimming took 11 bases from V and 7 from J; bases not matched to a gene: 16. The CDR3 totals 15 residues. Produced via immunoSEQ multiplex PCR; TCRdb's table is partial and in-frame only. The table lists over a million clones, roughly 97% of them singletons. The TCR comes from a man aged 25 to 45 in good health. The chain combines TRBV2 with TRBJ2-2; TRBD2 agrees at 7 bases. Sequenced sample: naive CD4+ T cells sorted from blood. Described subset: CD45RA+ positively selected. For the CDR3, the DNA is TGTGCCGGTATCGGCGGGAGTACGAGGAACGGGGAGCTGTTTTTT. This sequence encodes CAGIGGSTRNGELFF.